Presented here are 2 T cell receptor beta chains from one specimen sequenced in a study of T cells in Graves' hyperthyroidism and ophthalmopathy. Amplification of TCR beta CDR3 regions used RNA as the template. Using the HTBI primer set, a first-round RT-PCR was run on the TCR CDR3. Each CDR3 protein is one row after TCRdb ran MiXCR on the multiplex PCR reads. The sample lists fewer than 900,000 distinct CDR3 sequences, 16% occurring once. The specimen was blood. The receptor source for this set is a man aged 18 to 29 with Graves' hyperthyroidism.

This clonotype was recorded at least ten times. The genes are TRBV30 and TRBJ1-1, with TRBD1 matching 7 bases. V gave up 0 bases and J gave up 4 bases; unmatched junction bases: 2. The CDR3 is 13 residues long. CDR1 and CDR2 (germline): GTSNPN, SVGIG (reference sequence). Here the CDR3 DNA reads TGTGCCTGGAGTGTAAACAGGGGCACTGAAGCTTTCTTT. Encoded protein: CAWSVNRGTEAFF.

This clonotype was seen a few times. The rearrangement joins TRBV9 to TRBJ2-7, with a tentative D call TRBD1 (5 bases). The CDR3 is 13 residues long. Germline CDR1 and CDR2: SGDLS and YYNGEE. Trimming shortened V by 5 bases and J by 7 bases, and 16 bases separated the two germline ends. CDR3 coding DNA: TGTGCCAGCAGTCGGACACCAATCGTGGAGCAGTACTTC. This gives the protein CASSRTPIVEQYF.